This T cell receptor beta chain was captured in a study of T-cell reconstitution after alpha-beta-depleted transplantation in children. This CDR3 contains 13 residues. Germline CDR1 is SNHLY and CDR2 is FYNNEI. Turning to this clonotype: At one end, the junction sequence differs from germline, possibly due to a read error.

A library of TCRbeta sequences, prepared with unique molecular identifiers, was generated. Each CDR3 protein gets one entry after TCRdb re-called the PCR reads with MiXCR. The sample lists a few hundred thousand distinct CDR3 sequences, more than 8% seen once, with 10% in the top ten. The rearrangement joins TRBV2 to TRBJ1-1; weak D call: TRBD1 (6 bases). The source material was PBMCs from the stem cell graft donor, sampled from the stem cell graft. This clonotype was obtained from a human donor who donated a stem cell graft to a child with SCID. The CDR3 bases are TGTGCCAGCAGTGAAGACGGGGGCGCTGACGCTTTCTTT. Its protein product is CASSEDGGADAFF.